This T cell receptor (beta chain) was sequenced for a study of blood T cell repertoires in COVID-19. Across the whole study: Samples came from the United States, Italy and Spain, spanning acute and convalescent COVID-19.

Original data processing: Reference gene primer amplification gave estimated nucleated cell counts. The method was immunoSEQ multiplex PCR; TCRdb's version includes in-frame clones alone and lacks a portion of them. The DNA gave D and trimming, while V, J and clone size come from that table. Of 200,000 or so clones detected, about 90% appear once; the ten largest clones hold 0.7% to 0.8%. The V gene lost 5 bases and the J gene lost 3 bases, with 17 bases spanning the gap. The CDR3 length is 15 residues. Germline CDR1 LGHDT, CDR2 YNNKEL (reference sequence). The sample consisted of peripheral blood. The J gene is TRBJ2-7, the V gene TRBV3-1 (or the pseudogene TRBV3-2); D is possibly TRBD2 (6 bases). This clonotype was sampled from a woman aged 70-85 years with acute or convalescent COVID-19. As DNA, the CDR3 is TGTGCCAGCAGCGTCGCCTGGACTACGGACTACGAGCAGTACTTC. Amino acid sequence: CASSVAWTTDYEQYF.